The next 28 T cell receptor beta chains were all read from a single sample in a study of shared clonotypes between healthy human individuals. Generated by immunoSEQ multiplex PCR, the TCRdb table keeps only in-frame clones and is missing some. The sample holds over 700,000 clones, 72% seen once. The sample comprised memory CD4+ T cells sorted from blood. Specified subset: CD45RA-negative fraction. The receptors originated from a woman between 25 and 40 years old in good health.

J is TRBJ1-2 and V is TRBV6-6; D perhaps matches TRBD1 (5 bases). Trimming took 7 bases from V and 4 from J, leaving 13 bases between them. This CDR3 is 13 amino acids long. The germline CDR1 and CDR2 sequences are MNHNY and SVGAGI (reference sequence). CDR3: CASTRPGLYGYTF. The CDR3 DNA reads as TGTGCCAGCACGAGGCCAGGGCTCTATGGCTACACCTTC.

This clone has just a few counts. The genes are TRBV5-1 and TRBJ1-1; D is unclear. CDR1 and CDR2 (germline): SGHRS, YFSETQ. V lost 0 bases and J lost 4, with 7 bases in between. CDR3 length: 13 residues. The chain's CDR3 is CASSLVPATEAFF. The CDR3 nucleotides are TGCGCCAGCAGCTTGGTACCGGCCACTGAAGCTTTCTTT.

The chain employs TRBV28 and TRBJ2-7; D is tentatively TRBD1 or TRBD2 (5 bases each). CDR3 size: 13 residues. Germline assignment: CDR1 MDHEN and CDR2 SYDVKM. V was trimmed by 8 bases and J by 3 bases, leaving 14 bases between them. This CDR3 reads CASGDPTDYEQYF. The CDR3 region has the DNA TGTGCCAGCGGGGACCCAACCGACTACGAGCAGTACTTC.

J is TRBJ2-2 and V is TRBV4-2; perhaps TRBD2 as D (5 bases). The CDR3 covers 15 residues. Trimming stripped 7 bases from V and 6 bases from J, with 18 bases between. CDR1 LGHNA and CDR2 YNFKEQ come from the germline V gene. The CDR3 here is CASTQAWAGAGELFF. CDR3 coding DNA: TGTGCCAGCACCCAGGCGTGGGCGGGTGCCGGGGAGCTGTTTTTT.

This clone was picked up a small number of times. The chain joins TRBV6-1 to TRBJ1-5; possible D gene TRBD1, 5 bases. Germline CDR1 MNHNS, CDR2 SASEGT. The CDR3 length is 13 residues. Trimming stripped 5 bases from V and 5 bases from J, with 10 bases between. CDR3 protein: CASSWGWDQPQHF. CDR3 bases: TGTGCCAGCAGTTGGGGGTGGGATCAGCCCCAGCATTTT.

Remarks on this clone: This may be a read error: a much more frequent sequence differs by one nucleotide. The chain uses TRBV7-2 and TRBJ1-5; no firm D call. CDR1 and CDR2 from the germline V gene are SGHTA and FQGNSA. The V end lost 5 bases, the J end lost 5 bases, and 10 bases lay between the germline ends. The CDR3 contains 13 residues. The CDR3 nucleotides read TGTGCCAGCAGCAAACAGAGGGATCAGCCCCAGCATTTT. This sequence encodes CASSKQRDQPQHF.

The chain links TRBV10-3 to TRBJ2-1, with TRBD2 identical over 9 bases. CDR3 length: 16 residues. The V segment lost 2 bases and the J segment 2 bases; nucleotides outside the gene matches: 4. Germline values: CDR1 ENHRY, CDR2 SYGVKD. The CDR3 nucleotides are TGTGCCATCAGTGAGGTCGGCGGGAGGGCCTACAATGAGCAGTTCTTC. Translating it yields CAISEVGGRAYNEQFF.

This chain connects TRBV7-3 to TRBJ2-2, with a tentative D call TRBD2 (6 bases). Germline lookup yields CDR1 SGHTA and CDR2 FQGTGA. The CDR3 length is 15 residues. Trimming took off 5 bases at V and 7 bases at J, with 17 bases between the two ends. As DNA, the CDR3 is TGTGCCAGCAGCCCGGGAGAACGGGATAGCGGGGAGCTGTTTTTT. As protein: CASSPGERDSGELFF.

The CDR3 sequence: CASSYAGRGYEQYF. CDR3 in DNA: TGTGCCAGCAGTTACGCGGGGCGTGGGTACGAGCAGTACTTC. The chain couples TRBV6-5 to TRBJ2-7; the D gene is possibly TRBD2 (6 bases). V lost 2 bases to trimming and J lost 4 bases, with 12 bases between them. Germline V gene sequence: CDR1 MNHEY, CDR2 SVGAGI. The CDR3 totals 14 residues.

The chain recombines TRBV7-2 with TRBJ2-1; 8 bases are a match to TRBD2. The germline CDR1 and CDR2 sequences are SGHTA and FQGNSA. Trimming at V came to 5 bases and at J to 6 bases, leaving 9 bases not matched to a gene. This CDR3 has 15 residues. Here the CDR3 DNA reads TGTGCCAGCAGCCTAAGTACTAGCGGATCCAATGAGCAGTTCTTC. This gives the protein CASSLSTSGSNEQFF.

This clone was counted between two and nine times. At the DNA level, this CDR3 is encoded by other sequences in the same sample as well. The gene calls are TRBV7-9 and TRBJ2-3; 9 bases are a match to TRBD1. Germline V gene data show CDR1 as SEHNR and CDR2 as FQNEAQ (reference sequence). The CDR3 has 14 amino acids. The trim removed 5 bases at V and 4 bases at J, leaving 4 bases unmatched. The CDR3 region has the DNA TGTGCCAGCAGCCTGACAGGGGGGGCAGATACGCAGTATTTT. Translating gives CASSLTGGADTQYF.

To note about this clone: This is likely an artifact of a read error, given a far larger clone one base away. This chain joins TRBV7-8 and TRBJ1-3; no reliable D call. The germline V gene has CDR1 SGHVS and CDR2 FQNEAQ. There are 12 residues in the CDR3. V dropped 0 bases and J dropped 3 bases, with 0 bases sitting between them. The CDR3 sequence is CASSLAGNTIYF. CDR3 sequence (DNA): TGTGCCAGCAGCTTAGCTGGAAACACCATATATTTT.

Remarks on this clone: This sample also contains other DNA sequences that code for the same CDR3. The V call is TRBV5-1, the J call TRBJ2-7; the D gene could be TRBD1 or TRBD2 (5 bases each). CDR3 length: 16 amino acids. Germline V gives CDR1 SGHRS, CDR2 YFSETQ. V was shortened by 1 base and J by 0 bases, with 14 bases between the two germline ends. The chain's CDR3 is CASSLSFGASSYEQYF. For the CDR3, the DNA is TGCGCCAGCAGCTTGTCCTTCGGGGCTAGCTCCTACGAGCAGTACTTC.

The chain links TRBV4-1 to TRBJ2-3, with TRBD1 matching 10 bases. Per germline, CDR1 MGHRA and CDR2 YSYEKL. The CDR3 consists of 18 residues. After removal of 5 bases from V and 5 bases from J, the junction contained 16 bases not matched to a gene. The CDR3 nucleotides read TGCGCCAGCAGCTTAAGACTCCCCGGGACAGGGGAGGGAGATACGCAGTATTTT. It encodes CASSLRLPGTGEGDTQYF.

This clone was seen just once. The same CDR3 also results from other DNA sequences found in this sample. This chain links TRBV29-1 with TRBJ2-3; D gene ambiguous. The V end lost 4 bases, the J end lost 2 bases, and 7 bases lay between the germline ends. This CDR3 is 12 amino acids long. Germline loops: CDR1 SQVTM, CDR2 ANQGSEA. The CDR3 loop reads CSVGQSTDTQYF. The CDR3 coding sequence is TGCAGCGTTGGGCAGTCCACAGATACGCAGTATTTT.

This clone has just one count. The chain carries TRBV14 and TRBJ2-5; 10 nucleotides match TRBD2. Germline V lookup: CDR1 SGHDN, CDR2 FVKESK. The CDR3 consists of 17 residues. After removal of 1 base from V and 5 bases from J, the junction contained 10 bases not matched to a gene. CDR3 coding DNA: TGTGCCAGCAGCCAAGGAGTTAGCGGGAGGATAATGGAGACCCAGTACTTC. This sequence encodes CASSQGVSGRIMETQYF.

V and J are TRBV28 and TRBJ2-7; possibly TRBD1 for D (6 bases). Germline CDR1 reads MDHEN; CDR2 reads SYDVKM. The CDR3 totals 12 residues. V was trimmed by 8 bases and J by 4 bases, leaving 12 bases between them. CDR3 loop: CASQRGKYEQYF. Here the CDR3 DNA reads TGTGCCAGCCAAAGGGGGAAATACGAGCAGTACTTC.

The chain links TRBV28 to TRBJ2-3, with a tentative D call TRBD2 (6 bases). The CDR3 extends over 15 amino acids. Germline assignment: CDR1 MDHEN and CDR2 SYDVKM. The germline V and J ends were trimmed by 4 bases and 2 bases, with 13 bases remaining between them. CDR3: CASSSLGLFTDTQYF. The CDR3 coding sequence is TGTGCCAGCAGTTCGCTCGGACTATTCACAGATACGCAGTATTTT.

Concerning this clone: Other DNA sequences in the sample encode the same CDR3. The rearrangement joins TRBV7-9 to TRBJ1-5; D uncertain. The V gene lost 3 bases and the J gene lost 5 bases, with 5 bases spanning the gap. There are 12 residues in the CDR3. CDR1 and CDR2 from the germline V gene are SEHNR and FQNEAQ (reference sequence). CDR3 residues: CASSLGDQPQHF. The CDR3 region has the DNA TGTGCCAGCAGCTTGGGTGATCAGCCCCAGCATTTT.

There are a few counts of this clone. The gene calls are TRBV10-3 and TRBJ1-4; tentatively, D is TRBD1 (5 bases). Trimming cost V 4 bases and J 3 bases, with 12 bases left between them. Germline CDR1 reads ENHRY; CDR2 reads SYGVKD. The CDR3 is made up of 15 amino acids. CDR3 coding DNA: TGTGCCATCAGTGTTGGGGGACGCCCTAATGAAAAACTGTTTTTT. It yields the protein CAISVGGRPNEKLFF.

This clone was counted between two and nine times. The junction and the germline gene differ at one end; a read error may be behind it. This sequence joins TRBV6-4 and TRBJ2-1, with 8 bases aligning to TRBD2. Germline values: CDR1 MRHNA, CDR2 SNTAGT. This CDR3 has 17 residues. The CDR3 here is CASSHSDSGNPSGEQFF. CDR3 DNA: TGTGCCAGCAGTCACTCAGATAGCGGGAATCCCTCTGGTGAGCAGTTCTTC.

The V and J genes are TRBV6-5 and TRBJ2-1; D ambiguous. Germline lookup yields CDR1 MNHEY and CDR2 SVGAGI. With 5 bases removed from V and 0 bases from J, the gap between germline ends came to 8 bases. The CDR3 length is 14 residues. The CDR3 spells CASSRRGSYNEQFF. DNA of the CDR3: TGTGCCAGCAGTCGCCGCGGCTCCTACAATGAGCAGTTCTTC.

The genes are TRBV29-1 and TRBJ2-1; TRBD2 aligns across 9 bases. Germline CDR1 is SQVTM and CDR2 is ANQGSEA. The CDR3 has 12 amino acids. The V segment lost 5 bases and the J segment 6 bases; nucleotides outside the gene matches: 2. The CDR3 is CSVFSGSNEQFF. The DNA for the CDR3 is TGCAGCGTTTTTAGCGGGAGCAATGAGCAGTTCTTC.

V is TRBV29-1 and J is TRBJ2-3; TRBD1 matches 11 bases. Germline trimming cut 6 bases from V and 3 bases from J; bases unmatched to any gene: 8. This CDR3 is built from 15 residues. The germline V gene encodes CDR1 SQVTM and CDR2 ANQGSEA. CDR3 amino acids: CSVGQGVSGTDTQYF. The CDR3 DNA sequence: TGCAGCGTGGGACAGGGGGTTTCTGGGACAGATACGCAGTATTTT.

The chain recombines TRBV10-1 with TRBJ2-5, with 8 bases fitting TRBD2. With V trimmed by 0 bases and J by 5 bases, 5 bases remained unmatched. The CDR3 has 15 amino acids. Germline assignment: CDR1 WNHNN and CDR2 SYGVQD (reference sequence). The CDR3 loop reads CASSESTGGMETQYF. The CDR3 coding sequence is TGCGCCAGCAGTGAGTCGACGGGGGGGATGGAGACCCAGTACTTC.

As to this clone: A read error may be the cause here, since a much bigger clone is one base away. This rearrangement joins TRBV7-3 to TRBJ2-2; 9 positions match TRBD1. The germline V gene has CDR1 SGHTA and CDR2 FQGTGA. Germline trimming cut 3 bases from V and 5 bases from J; bases unmatched to any gene: 4. The CDR3 contains 15 residues. The CDR3 protein is CASSLGDRDTGELFF. CDR3 bases: TGTGCCAGCAGCTTGGGGGACAGGGATACCGGGGAGCTGTTTTTT.

This clone appeared many times. V and J are TRBV10-3 and TRBJ2-7; unclear D gene. From germline, CDR1 is ENHRY and CDR2 SYGVKD. The CDR3 runs to 13 residues. Between the trimmed V and J ends, which lost 3 bases and 2 bases, there was a span of 8 bases. The CDR3 sequence: CAISDEETYEQYF. The CDR3 bases are TGTGCCATCAGTGATGAGGAAACCTACGAGCAGTACTTC.

The J gene is TRBJ1-5, the V gene TRBV28, with D perhaps matching TRBD1 (5 bases). The CDR3 loop spans 15 amino acids. The germline V and J ends were trimmed by 0 bases and 3 bases, with 9 bases remaining between them. Germline CDR1 MDHEN, CDR2 SYDVKM. CDR3 DNA sequence: TGTGCCAGCAGTTTATGGGGGACGAACAATCAGCCCCAGCATTTT. It specifies CASSLWGTNNQPQHF.